The 9 T cell receptor beta chains listed next were all sequenced from one sample in a study of blood T cell repertoires in COVID-19. Profiled with immunoSEQ multiplex PCR; TCRdb holds only in-frame clones, not every one. This table has about 350,000 clones, roughly 84% appearing once. The source material was PBMCs or T cells enriched from blood (not recorded which). Receptors were obtained from a woman between 25 and 40 years old who had recovered from COVID-19.

The chain couples TRBV28 to TRBJ1-3; TRBD1 matches 7 bases. The germline CDR1 and CDR2 sequences are MDHEN and SYDVKM. Trimming cost V 6 bases and J 6 bases; bases outside gene matches: 14. This CDR3 comprises 16 residues. CDR3 in amino acids: CASSSPGRGMQNTIYF. The CDR3, as DNA: TGTGCCAGCAGCTCTCCGGGCAGGGGGATGCAAAACACCATATATTTT.

V gene TRBV27 combines with J gene TRBJ1-5; 11 nucleotides match TRBD1. Germline values: CDR1 MNHEY, CDR2 SMNVEV (reference sequence). The CDR3 covers 15 residues. Trimming removed 5 bases from V and 5 bases from J; junction bases left unmatched: 5. The CDR3 spells CASSRDRGIDQPQHF. Here the CDR3 DNA reads TGTGCCAGCAGTCGGGACAGGGGGATCGATCAGCCCCAGCATTTT.

The CDR3 here is CASSRTLAGGGEQYF. CDR3 bases: TGTGCCAGCAGCCGAACCCTAGCGGGGGGAGGCGAGCAGTACTTC. The V call is TRBV7-8, the J call TRBJ2-7, with 11 nucleotides matching TRBD2. Germline loops: CDR1 SGHVS, CDR2 FQNEAQ. V lost 5 bases, J lost 6 bases, and 9 bases stayed unmatched. This CDR3 comprises 15 residues.

The V gene is TRBV7-9, the J gene TRBJ2-6, with TRBD1 matching over 11 bases. Germline trimming cut 5 bases from V and 3 bases from J; bases unmatched to any gene: 12. The length of the CDR3 is 19 residues. Germline CDR1 reads SEHNR; CDR2 reads FQNEAQ (reference sequence). In DNA form, the CDR3 reads TGTGCCAGCAGCGAAGGGACAGGGGGAAATGGGTTTGGGGCCAACGTCCTGACTTTC. Its translation: CASSEGTGGNGFGANVLTF. Full variable domain (missing parts from reference TRBV7-9 and TRBJ2-6): DTGVSQNPRHKITKRGQNVTFRCDPISEHNRLYWYRQTLGQGPEFLTYFQNEAQLEKSRLLSDRFSAERPKGSFSTLEIQRTEQGDSAMYLCASSEGTGGNGFGANVLTFGAGSRLTVL.

V and J are TRBV5-4 and TRBJ2-2; D gene ambiguous. Trimming took 7 bases from V and 6 from J, leaving 10 bases between them. The V gene's germline CDR1 is SGHNT and CDR2 YYREEE (reference sequence). This CDR3 comprises 12 residues. CDR3 sequence: CASGDVAGELFF. CDR3 nucleotides: TGTGCCAGCGGAGATGTCGCCGGGGAGCTGTTTTTT.

A single count supports this clone. The gene calls are TRBV30 and TRBJ1-3; no clear D gene. The CDR3 is made up of 14 amino acids. V was cut by 6 bases and J by 0 bases, with 12 bases left in between. Germline V gene sequence: CDR1 GTSNPN, CDR2 SVGIG (reference sequence). CDR3 residues: CACAPDVSGNTIYF. CDR3 in DNA: TGTGCCTGCGCGCCCGATGTCTCTGGAAACACCATATATTTT.

CDR3 residues: CAWSVPTGGTDTQYF. DNA of the CDR3: TGTGCCTGGAGTGTACCGACAGGGGGCACAGATACGCAGTATTTT. The chain recombines TRBV30 with TRBJ2-3; 8 nucleotides line up with TRBD1. V dropped 0 bases and J dropped 1; count of bases not matched to a gene: 3. The CDR3 spans 15 residues. Germline V gene data show CDR1 as GTSNPN and CDR2 as SVGIG (reference sequence).

The chain recombines TRBV12-3 or TRBV12-4 with TRBJ1-4; the match to TRBD1 covers 7 bases. The ends lost 6 bases at V and 6 bases at J; junction bases unmatched: 4. The CDR3 length is 13 residues. The DNA of the CDR3 is TGTGCCAGCAGAAGGGACAGATATGAAAAACTGTTTTTT. Translation: CASRRDRYEKLFF.

This sequence joins TRBV28 and TRBJ2-7; 13 positions agree with TRBD2. The germline gives CDR1 MDHEN, CDR2 SYDVKM. With 5 bases clipped from V and 2 bases from J, the junction kept 12 bases outside the gene matches. The CDR3 extends over 18 amino acids. Written as DNA, the CDR3 is TGTGCCAGCAGTCATAGACTAGCGGGGGGCTCTCTCCCCTACGAGCAGTACTTC. It is translated as CASSHRLAGGSLPYEQYF.